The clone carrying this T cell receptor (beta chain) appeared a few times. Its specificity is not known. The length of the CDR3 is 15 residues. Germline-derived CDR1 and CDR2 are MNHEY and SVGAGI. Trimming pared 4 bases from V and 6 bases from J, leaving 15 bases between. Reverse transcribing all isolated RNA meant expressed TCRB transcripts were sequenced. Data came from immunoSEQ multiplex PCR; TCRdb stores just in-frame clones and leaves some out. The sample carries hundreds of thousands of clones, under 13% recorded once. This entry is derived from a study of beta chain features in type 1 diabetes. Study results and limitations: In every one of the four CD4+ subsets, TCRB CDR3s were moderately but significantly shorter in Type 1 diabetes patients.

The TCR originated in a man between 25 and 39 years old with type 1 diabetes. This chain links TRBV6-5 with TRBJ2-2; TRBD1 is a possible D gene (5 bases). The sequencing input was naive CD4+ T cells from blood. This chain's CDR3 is CASSSGQGWAGELFF. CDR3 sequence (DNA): TGTGCCAGCAGTTCCGGCCAGGGCTGGGCCGGGGAGCTGTTTTTT.